Listed below are T cell receptor beta chains from one sample, sequenced in a study of cytomegalovirus exposure and HLA in healthy donors. Profiling relied on immunoSEQ multiplex PCR, and the TCRdb table lists in-frame clones only, not all of them. This sample yields about 140,000 clones, of which around 80% are seen a single time; over 13% belongs to the top ten. Source material: PBMCs. The receptors shown here come from a woman in her 40s in good health and CMV-seronegative. The CDR3 runs from the conserved cysteine through the conserved F or W. Fields, in order: CDR3 length, J gene, clone size, V gene, D gene, CDR3 protein, CDR3 DNA. A D gene is named only where the DNA matches it firmly. A row's size may be missing; if present it is once, few, many or a size class.

>14|TRBJ1-1|few|TRBV7-2|-
CASTTGGKNTEAFF
TGTGCCAGCACCACGGGAGGGAAGAACACTGAAGCTTTCTTT
>15|TRBJ2-1|-|TRBV2|-
CASSDERTTYNEQFF
TGTGCCAGCAGTGATGAGCGTACTACCTACAATGAGCAGTTCTTC
>14|TRBJ1-6|-|TRBV4-3|-
CASSQFERDSPLHF
TGCGCCAGCAGCCAATTCGAACGGGATTCACCCCTCCACTTT
>13|TRBJ2-1|-|TRBV27|-
CASSWGLTNEQFF
TGTGCCAGCAGTTGGGGGCTCACCAATGAGCAGTTCTTC
>10|TRBJ1-2|-|TRBV28|TRBD1
CASRATGGTF
TGTGCCAGCAGAGCGACAGGGGGTACCTTC
>16|TRBJ2-1|-|TRBV4-1|-
CASSQAELALDDEQFF
TGCGCCAGCAGCCAAGCCGAGCTAGCTTTAGATGATGAGCAGTTCTTC
>13|TRBJ1-1|-|TRBV4-3|TRBD1
CASSRDREREAFF
TGCGCCAGCAGCCGTGACAGGGAACGTGAAGCTTTCTTT
>13|TRBJ1-2|once|TRBV7-9|-
CASSSSVNYGYTF
TGTGCCAGCAGCTCCTCGGTTAACTATGGCTACACCTTC
>15|TRBJ2-3|-|TRBV7-9|-
CASSLNQDSTDTQYF
TGTGCCAGCAGCTTAAACCAGGATAGCACAGATACGCAGTATTTT
>15|TRBJ2-5|-|TRBV11-2|TRBD1
CASSATNRGRETQYF
TGTGCCAGCAGCGCCACAAACAGGGGACGAGAGACCCAGTACTTC
>15|TRBJ1-3|few|TRBV18|-
CASSPGSASGNTIYF
TGTGCCAGCTCACCAGGGAGCGCATCAGGAAACACCATATATTTT
>16|TRBJ1-3|-|TRBV7-2|-
CASSLVTGFTGNTIYF
TGTGCCAGCAGCTTAGTTACGGGGTTCACTGGAAACACCATATATTTT
>14|TRBJ1-2|-|TRBV10-3|-
CAISDGASTYGYTF
TGTGCCATCAGTGATGGGGCCTCGACATATGGCTACACCTTC
>18|TRBJ2-2|-|TRBV2|TRBD2
CASSHFRPGLDTTGELFF
TGTGCCAGCAGTCATTTCCGGCCGGGACTAGATACTACCGGGGAGCTGTTTTTT
>15|TRBJ2-7|-|TRBV7-9|TRBD2
CASSLLLAGDYEQYF
TGTGCCAGCAGCTTATTACTAGCGGGAGATTACGAGCAGTACTTC
>16|TRBJ1-6|-|TRBV7-6|-
CASSLGPDRVNSPLHF
TGTGCCAGCAGTTTGGGACCGGACAGAGTTAATTCACCCCTCCACTTT
>15|TRBJ2-1|-|TRBV7-3|-
CASSLMTGVSNEQFF
TGTGCCAGCAGCTTAATGACGGGAGTGAGCAATGAGCAGTTCTTC
>16|TRBJ2-1|-|TRBV18|TRBD1
CASSITGQGVLNEQFF
TGTGCCAGCTCCATTACGGGACAGGGGGTTCTAAATGAGCAGTTCTTC
>14|TRBJ2-7|-|TRBV7-3|TRBD1
CASSPGQGPYEQYF
TGTGCCAGCAGCCCGGGACAGGGTCCCTACGAGCAGTACTTC
>16|TRBJ1-6|medium-sized|TRBV27|TRBD1
CASSPQPQGGKGSLHF
TGTGCCAGCAGTCCCCAACCTCAGGGGGGCAAGGGTTCCCTCCACTTT
>15|TRBJ2-3|-|TRBV5-4|-
CASSLGGVGTDTQYF
TGTGCCAGCAGCTTGGGGGGGGTAGGCACAGATACGCAGTATTTT
>16|TRBJ1-1|-|TRBV4-3|TRBD1
CASSPGQGAVNTEAFF
TGCGCCAGCAGCCCGGGACAGGGGGCGGTGAACACTGAAGCTTTCTTT
>16|TRBJ2-1|-|TRBV5-6|TRBD1
CASSFPPGQEYNEQFF
TGTGCCAGCAGCTTCCCCCCGGGACAGGAGTACAATGAGCAGTTCTTC
>16|TRBJ2-7|few|TRBV7-9|TRBD2
CASSSQSGRSSYEQYF
TGTGCCAGCAGCTCACAAAGCGGGAGGAGCTCCTACGAGCAGTACTTC
>17|TRBJ2-7|-|TRBV10-3|-
CAISERGTGTLSYEQYF
TGTGCCATCAGTGAGAGGGGGACCGGGACCCTCTCCTACGAGCAGTACTTC
>14|TRBJ1-5|-|TRBV28|-
CASSPVRANQPQHF
TGTGCCAGCAGCCCGGTCAGGGCGAATCAGCCCCAGCATTTT
>17|TRBJ2-3|-|TRBV10-3|TRBD2
CAISVSGVSTSTDTQYF
TGTGCCATCAGTGTCAGCGGGGTAAGCACCAGCACAGATACGCAGTATTTT
>14|TRBJ1-1|-|TRBV5-1|TRBD1
CASNGDRANTEAFF
TGCGCCAGCAACGGGGACAGGGCGAACACTGAAGCTTTCTTT
>13|TRBJ2-1|-|TRBV4-1|-
CASSPRLGNEQFF
TGCGCCAGCAGCCCCCGACTGGGCAATGAGCAGTTCTTC
>14|TRBJ2-7|-|TRBV5-5|TRBD1
CASSSRDRYYEQYF
TGTGCCAGCAGCTCCCGGGACAGGTACTACGAGCAGTACTTC
>13|TRBJ2-7|-|TRBV28|-
CASSPPGVGEQYF
TGTGCCAGCAGTCCACCAGGGGTGGGGGAGCAGTACTTC
>16|TRBJ2-1|-|TRBV11-3|TRBD1
CASSPSGQGAYNEQFF
TGTGCCAGCAGCCCCAGTGGACAGGGCGCCTACAATGAGCAGTTCTTC
>14|TRBJ2-1|few|TRBV28|TRBD1
CASTRDSRYNEQFF
TGTGCCAGCACCCGGGACAGCCGCTACAATGAGCAGTTCTTC
>12|TRBJ2-5|-|TRBV11-1|TRBD1
CASNKQGETQYF
TGTGCCAGCAACAAACAGGGGGAGACCCAGTACTTC
>13|TRBJ1-1|-|TRBV6-1|-
CASSELAGTEAFF
TGTGCCAGCAGTGAATTGGCGGGGACTGAAGCTTTCTTT
>18|TRBJ2-6|once|TRBV14|-
CASSQERWNTGGANVLTF
TGTGCCAGCAGCCAAGAAAGATGGAATACAGGGGGGGCCAACGTCCTGACTTTC
>13|TRBJ2-3|-|TRBV28|TRBD2
CASSAGDTDTQYF
TGTGCCTCGTCAGCGGGAGACACAGATACGCAGTATTTT
>15|TRBJ1-6|-|TRBV4-2|-
CASSPHGQGNPPLHF
TGTGCCAGCAGCCCACATGGGCAGGGGAACCCACCCCTCCACTTT
>18|TRBJ2-5|-|TRBV11-3|TRBD2
CASSSRLAGGVGQETQYF
TGTGCCAGCAGCTCCCGACTAGCGGGGGGGGTAGGCCAAGAGACCCAGTACTTC
>12|TRBJ2-1|-|TRBV2|-
CASSASGNEQFF
TGTGCCAGCAGTGCCAGTGGCAATGAGCAGTTCTTC
>17|TRBJ1-3|-|TRBV5-1|TRBD1
CASTTTGAYNSGNTIYF
TGCGCCAGCACGACGACAGGGGCCTATAACTCTGGAAACACCATATATTTT
>14|TRBJ2-1|-|TRBV5-1|-
CASTPGGGYNEQFF
TGCGCCAGCACTCCGGGTGGAGGCTACAATGAGCAGTTCTTC